This T cell receptor beta chain was recorded in a study of T cell responses to AZD1222 COVID-19 vaccine. Study overall: Pooling of second doses given at about 4 or about 12 weeks was done.

V lost 4 bases to trimming and J lost 4 bases; unmatched junction nucleotides: 9. The CDR3 has 16 residues. Germline CDR1 LGHDT, CDR2 YNNKEL (reference sequence). Notes on this clone: Its target is unknown.

The data were produced by immunoSEQ multiplex PCR, yet TCRdb's version contains in-frame clones alone and is incomplete. The table includes 150,000 to 200,000 clones, 85% to 95% detected once. Findings and limits, study-wide: Variant regions that are unmutated are reportedly the target of nearly half of spike-specific TCRs. Of the AZD1222 recipients, only six were seropositive at baseline. Donors were chiefly white British, with a greater number of females, and clonal diversity was perhaps underestimated.

This sequence originates from an adult in good health. The rearrangement joins TRBV3-1 (or the pseudogene TRBV3-2) to TRBJ2-2, with TRBD1 identical over 7 bases. Specimen: peripheral blood, collected on day 0 of AZD1222 vaccination. The chain's CDR3 is CASSRFGTASTGELFF. The CDR3, as DNA: TGTGCCAGCAGCCGATTCGGGACAGCGTCCACCGGGGAGCTGTTTTTT.